The 32 T cell receptor beta chains listed next were all sequenced from one sample in a study of blood T cell repertoires in COVID-19. Sequencing was performed with immunoSEQ multiplex PCR; in TCRdb, only in-frame clones are kept and a portion is missing. This table holds around 330,000 clones, approximately 90% found once. The source material was PBMCs or T cells enriched from blood (not recorded which). Every receptor here comes from a woman aged 40 to 49 who had recovered from COVID-19.

This clone was observed a single time. This chain joins TRBV24-1 and TRBJ2-3, with D perhaps TRBD1 (6 bases). Germline V lookup: CDR1 KGHDR, CDR2 SFDVKD. Trimming removed 6 bases at V and 6 bases at J, with 12 bases between. CDR3 length: 13 amino acids. CDR3 nucleotides: TGTGCCACCAGTAATAACCAGGGGGATACGCAGTATTTT. Its protein product is CATSNNQGDTQYF.

The rearrangement uses TRBV10-3 and TRBJ1-2; no clear D. The germline V gene has CDR1 ENHRY and CDR2 SYGVKD. V was pared by 4 bases and J by 6 bases, with 9 bases between. The CDR3 runs to 12 residues. CDR3 coding DNA: TGTGCCATCAGTGGCGGGGTGGATGGCTACACCTTC. It yields the protein CAISGGVDGYTF.

The J gene is TRBJ2-3, the V gene TRBV5-1; D call uncertain. CDR3 size: 15 residues. CDR1 and CDR2 (germline): SGHRS, YFSETQ. Trimming pared 2 bases from V and 1 base from J, leaving 11 bases between. The DNA of the CDR3 is TGCGCCAGCAGCTTCAGTCCATTTGGCACAGATACGCAGTATTTT. Translating gives CASSFSPFGTDTQYF.

V usage is TRBV24-1 and J usage is TRBJ2-1, with 10 bases fitting TRBD1. V lost 8 bases and J lost 5; bases outside the gene matches: 11. The CDR3 loop spans 16 amino acids. The germline V gene encodes CDR1 KGHDR and CDR2 SFDVKD. The chain's CDR3 is CATNFSGTGEDNEQFF. The CDR3 coding sequence is TGTGCCACCAACTTTTCCGGGACAGGGGAAGACAATGAGCAGTTCTTC.

The chain links TRBV28 to TRBJ2-2, with a tentative D call TRBD2 (5 bases). CDR1 and CDR2 (germline): MDHEN, SYDVKM. The CDR3 totals 13 residues. V was cut by 10 bases and J by 5 bases, with 14 bases left in between. CDR3 in DNA: TGTGCCACCGAGGAGGCCGGGACCGGGGAGCTGTTTTTT. Translated, it gives CATEEAGTGELFF.

This chain connects TRBV12-3 or TRBV12-4 to TRBJ1-3; D unresolved. The CDR3 covers 13 residues. Trimming shortened V by 7 bases and J by 2 bases, and 9 bases separated the two germline ends. In DNA, the CDR3 is TGTGCCAGCACCTTGGCACCTGGAAACACCATATATTTT. Protein: CASTLAPGNTIYF.

This chain uses TRBV19 with TRBJ1-2; a weak D match, TRBD1 (6 bases). Germline CDR1 LNHDA, CDR2 SQIVND (reference sequence). CDR3 length: 13 residues. V shed 6 bases and J shed 5 bases, with 13 bases lying between them. This chain's CDR3 is CASRTTGVYGYTF. CDR3 sequence (DNA): TGTGCCAGTAGAACGACAGGTGTTTATGGCTACACCTTC.

The V gene is TRBV23-1, the J gene TRBJ2-7, with a tentative D call TRBD1 (6 bases). Being an ORF, TRBV23-1 has a function that is uncertain. Trimming cost V 4 bases and J 7 bases, with 17 bases left between them. CDR3 length: 14 residues. CDR3 residues: CASSLYREVKEQYF. The CDR3 nucleotides are TGCGCCAGCAGTCTTTACAGGGAAGTTAAGGAGCAGTACTTC.

The chain links TRBV5-1 to TRBJ2-3; tentative D call: TRBD2 (5 bases). The V and J ends lost 4 bases and 8 bases respectively, with 14 bases between them. This CDR3 is 13 amino acids long. CDR1 is SGHRS and CDR2 is YFSETQ in the germline V gene. The DNA of the CDR3 is TGCGCCAGCAGCATGGACGGCGCGGGTACGCAGTATTTT. It codes for CASSMDGAGTQYF.

The V and J genes are TRBV7-6 and TRBJ2-7; D might be TRBD2 (5 bases). The germline gives CDR1 SGHVS, CDR2 FNYEAQ. V was trimmed by 0 bases and J by 2 bases, leaving 11 bases between them. The length of the CDR3 is 15 residues. CDR3 in DNA: TGTGCCAGCAGCTTAGCCGCGGGCATGGCCTACGAGCAGTACTTC. Amino acids: CASSLAAGMAYEQYF.

This clone was detected only a few times. J is TRBJ1-5 and V is TRBV7-9; possibly TRBD1 for D (6 bases). The V gene's germline CDR1 is SEHNR and CDR2 FQNEAQ (reference sequence). This CDR3 is built from 15 residues. Trimming shortened V by 5 bases and J by 4 bases, and 15 bases separated the two germline ends. The CDR3 DNA sequence: TGTGCCAGCAGCCATTCGACAGGCCAAAATCAGCCCCAGCATTTT. Protein product: CASSHSTGQNQPQHF.

V is TRBV18 and J is TRBJ1-3; D is undetermined. The V end was cut by 5 bases, the J end by 0 bases, with 14 bases between. Germline V gene lookup returns CDR1 KGHSH and CDR2 LQKENI. The CDR3 consists of 16 residues. CDR3 residues: CASSREDPSSGNTIYF. In DNA form, the CDR3 reads TGTGCCAGCTCAAGGGAGGACCCGAGCTCTGGAAACACCATATATTTT.

The chain combines TRBV11-2 with TRBJ2-2; 12 bases are shared with TRBD2. Losses at the gene ends were 3 bases for V and 7 bases for J; bases not matched to a gene: 3. Germline CDR1 reads SGHAT; CDR2 reads FQNNGV. The CDR3 is 15 amino acids. The CDR3 spells CASSLTSGRGGELFF. The CDR3 DNA reads as TGTGCCAGCAGCTTGACTAGCGGGAGAGGCGGGGAGCTGTTTTTT.

The chain recombines TRBV29-1 with TRBJ2-7, with D tentatively TRBD2 (6 bases). The CDR3 length is 15 residues. The germline CDR1 and CDR2 sequences are SQVTM and ANQGSEA. The V and J ends lost 2 bases and 7 bases respectively, with 21 bases between them. The CDR3 protein is CSVEKRGLRAYEQYF. CDR3 bases: TGCAGCGTTGAAAAGCGTGGACTACGGGCGTATGAGCAGTACTTC.

The chain joins TRBV28 to TRBJ1-2; D remains unclear. Trimming pared 10 bases from V and 2 bases from J, leaving 14 bases between. The CDR3 is made up of 13 amino acids. Germline V gene lookup returns CDR1 MDHEN and CDR2 SYDVKM. The CDR3 bases are TGTGCCACTTCGACGGGAGGCAACTATGGCTACACCTTC. Translating it yields CATSTGGNYGYTF.

The chain links TRBV14 to TRBJ2-5, with 13 bases aligning to TRBD2. The CDR3 is made up of 18 amino acids. V lost 4 bases and J lost 5; bases outside the gene matches: 13. From germline, CDR1 is SGHDN and CDR2 FVKESK. The CDR3 DNA is TGTGCCAGCAGCCCACTGCCGGGACTAGCGGGGAGTCGGGAGACCCAGTACTTC. Its translation: CASSPLPGLAGSRETQYF.

The chain couples TRBV11-3 to TRBJ1-1, with 8 bases identical to TRBD1. Germline V gene lookup returns CDR1 SGHNT and CDR2 YENEEA. V trimming: 3 bases; J trimming: 3 bases; junction bases outside the gene matches: 3. The CDR3 has 14 amino acids. The CDR3 spells CASSFRTGYTEAFF. For the CDR3, the DNA is TGTGCCAGCAGCTTCAGGACAGGGTACACTGAAGCTTTCTTT.

The chain carries TRBV27 and TRBJ1-2; no clear D gene. The CDR3 has 14 amino acids. The germline gives CDR1 MNHEY, CDR2 SMNVEV (reference sequence). V was pared by 0 bases and J by 4 bases, with 9 bases between. The CDR3 bases are TGTGCCAGCAGTTTATCCCTTCACAGCTATGGCTACACCTTC. Amino acid sequence: CASSLSLHSYGYTF.

The chain is built from TRBV2 and TRBJ2-1; D possibly corresponds to TRBD1 (6 bases). V lost 2 bases and J 7 bases, leaving 15 bases between the germline ends. CDR1 and CDR2 from the germline V gene are SNHLY and FYNNEI. The length of the CDR3 is 15 residues. CDR3 residues: CASSESPRGSNEQFF. Here the CDR3 DNA reads TGTGCCAGCAGTGAAAGTCCCAGGGGTTCGAATGAGCAGTTCTTC.

The V gene is TRBV9, the J gene TRBJ2-3; 7 bases align to TRBD2. The CDR3 runs 17 residues. CDR1 SGDLS and CDR2 YYNGEE come from the germline V gene. V was pared by 0 bases and J by 0 bases, with 7 bases of the junction left unmatched. CDR3 in DNA: TGTGCCAGCAGCGTAGGAGGTGGCGGGGGAAGCACAGATACGCAGTATTTT. It codes for CASSVGGGGGSTDTQYF.

The chain uses TRBV29-1 and TRBJ2-2; D may be TRBD1 (5 bases). Trimming removed 7 bases at V and 5 bases at J, with 17 bases between. This CDR3 is built from 14 residues. In germline, CDR1 is SQVTM, CDR2 ANQGSEA. Here the CDR3 DNA reads TGCAGCGGCCGACGGGCAGGGATTACCGGGGAGCTGTTTTTT. Translation gives CSGRRAGITGELFF.

The chain combines TRBV19 with TRBJ1-1, with a weak D call TRBD1 (6 bases). V lost 1 base and J lost 2, with 14 bases in between. Germline V CDR1 and CDR2: LNHDA, SQIVND (reference sequence). The CDR3 length is 16 residues. The CDR3 is CASSIVGATLNTEAFF. The CDR3 nucleotides are TGTGCCAGTAGTATAGTGGGGGCAACGCTCAACACTGAAGCTTTCTTT. Complete variable domain (other parts from reference TRBV19 and TRBJ1-1): DGGITQSPKYLFRKEGQNVTLSCEQNLNHDAMYWYRQDPGQGLRLIYYSQIVNDFQKGDIAEGYSVSREKKESFPLTVTSAQKNPTAFYLCASSIVGATLNTEAFFGQGTRLTVV.

CDR3 sequence: CASSPTGQGIINTEAFF. In DNA, the CDR3 is TGTGCCAGCAGCCCGACTGGACAGGGCATAATAAACACTGAAGCTTTCTTT. The chain uses TRBV9 and TRBJ1-1; 8 bases align to TRBD1. This CDR3 has 17 residues. J was trimmed by 2 bases and V by 4 bases; bases with no gene match: 13. Germline V gene data show CDR1 as SGDLS and CDR2 as YYNGEE. The variable domain in full, with the rest retrieved from reference TRBV9 and TRBJ1-1, is DSGVTQTPKHLITATGQRVTLRCSPRSGDLSVYWYQQSLDQGLQFLIQYYNGEERAKGNILERFSAQQFPDLHSELNLSSLELGDSALYFCASSPTGQGIINTEAFFGQGTRLTVV.

For the CDR3, the DNA is TGTGCCAGCAGTGAAGCTGAGGGAAACACCATATATTTT. Translated: CASSEAEGNTIYF. This sequence joins TRBV6-1 and TRBJ1-3; D is uncertain. V lost 0 bases and J lost 4, with 4 bases in between. The CDR3 consists of 13 residues. From germline, CDR1 is MNHNS and CDR2 SASEGT.

V gene TRBV6-2 or TRBV6-3 combines with J gene TRBJ1-1; TRBD1 matches 11 bases. Trimming cost V 2 bases and J 0 bases; bases outside gene matches: 8. This CDR3 spans 18 amino acids. The germline V gene has CDR1 MNHEY and CDR2 SVGEGT. The CDR3 DNA reads as TGTGCCAGCAGTTACCCCCGGGGACAGGGGGGGATGAACACTGAAGCTTTCTTT. Translated, it gives CASSYPRGQGGMNTEAFF.

The genes are TRBV25-1 and TRBJ1-1; D is undetermined. The CDR3 spans 13 residues. Germline-derived CDR1 and CDR2 are MGHDK and SYGVNS. The V end was cut by 3 bases, the J end by 3 bases, with 8 bases between. The CDR3 loop is CASSELSYTEAFF. Here the CDR3 DNA reads TGTGCCAGCAGTGAGCTTAGCTACACTGAAGCTTTCTTT.

The chain employs TRBV7-9 and TRBJ2-7; 7 nucleotides align to TRBD1. Germline CDR1 reads SEHNR; CDR2 reads FQNEAQ (reference sequence). After removal of 7 bases from V and 1 base from J, the junction contained 4 bases not matched to a gene. The CDR3 contains 13 residues. The CDR3 DNA reads TGTGCCAGCATTGACAGGGTGTCCTACGAGCAGTACTTC. This sequence encodes CASIDRVSYEQYF.

The chain is built from TRBV13 and TRBJ2-6; no clear D. Germline V gene data show CDR1 as PRHDT and CDR2 as FYEKMQ (reference sequence). The CDR3 consists of 16 residues. V lost 0 bases to trimming and J lost 0 bases, with 6 bases between them. In DNA form, the CDR3 reads TGTGCCAGCAGCTTAGGACACTACTCTGGGGCCAACGTCCTGACTTTC. Translating gives CASSLGHYSGANVLTF.

The rearrangement links TRBV10-3 to TRBJ2-2; 7 nucleotides agree with TRBD1. The V and J ends lost 4 bases and 7 bases, in that order; junction bases with no gene match: 9. CDR1 and CDR2 from the germline V gene are ENHRY and SYGVKD. The CDR3 spans 15 residues. The CDR3 region is CAISAATGINGELFF. The CDR3, as DNA: TGTGCCATCAGTGCCGCGACAGGGATAAACGGGGAGCTGTTTTTT.

The chain links TRBV5-6 to TRBJ2-1; TRBD2 is a possible D gene (6 bases). This CDR3 contains 14 residues. Germline V gene lookup returns CDR1 SGHDT and CDR2 YYEEEE. Trimming cost V 1 base and J 8 bases, with 13 bases left between them. CDR3 nucleotides: TGTGCCAGCAGCTTGAGCGGACCGGGGGATGAGCAGTTCTTC. Amino acids: CASSLSGPGDEQFF.

The CDR3, as DNA: TGCAGCGCTGGGACAGGGGGCAATGAGCAGTTCTTC. Translated: CSAGTGGNEQFF. The V gene is TRBV29-1, the J gene TRBJ2-1; 11 bases align to TRBD1. Germline V CDR1 and CDR2: SQVTM, ANQGSEA. The CDR3 is made up of 12 amino acids. V gave up 7 bases and J gave up 6 bases; unmatched junction bases: 2.

The gene calls are TRBV29-1 and TRBJ1-1; D not certain. CDR1 and CDR2 (germline): SQVTM, ANQGSEA. This CDR3 is 12 amino acids long. The V gene lost 5 bases and the J gene lost 0 bases, with 7 bases spanning the gap. The DNA of the CDR3 is TGCAGCGTTCGGACTCTGAACACTGAAGCTTTCTTT. It specifies CSVRTLNTEAFF.